A single sample gave rise to the 4 T cell receptor beta chains below, sequenced in a study of blood T cell repertoires in COVID-19. Method: immunoSEQ multiplex PCR; TCRdb's copy keeps in-frame clones and lacks some. The sample contains around 17,000 clones, 90% to 95% of which appear only once. The sequenced sample consisted of peripheral blood. The receptors here all came from a man aged 55 to 69 with active COVID-19.

The rearrangement links TRBV10-2 to TRBJ1-2, with D possibly being TRBD1 (5 bases). From germline, CDR1 is WSHSY and CDR2 SAAADI. V was trimmed by 2 bases and J by 0 bases, leaving 19 bases between them. CDR3 length equals 18 residues. CDR3 protein: CASSETSIRTPANYGYTF. The DNA for the CDR3 is TGCGCCAGCAGTGAGACATCTATAAGGACACCGGCTAACTATGGCTACACCTTC.

This chain connects TRBV7-9 to TRBJ1-2, with a tentative D call TRBD1 (6 bases). Trimming removed 7 bases from V and 2 bases from J, with 8 bases in between. The CDR3 covers 12 residues. Germline CDR1 is SEHNR and CDR2 is FQNEAQ (reference sequence). CDR3 sequence reads: CASTTGNYGYTF. The CDR3 region has the DNA TGTGCCAGCACTACAGGGAACTATGGCTACACCTTC.

The J gene is TRBJ1-3, the V gene TRBV7-6, with no clear D. Germline-derived CDR1 and CDR2 are SGHVS and FNYEAQ. With 2 bases removed from V and 0 bases from J, the gap between germline ends came to 8 bases. This CDR3 region has 15 residues. In DNA, the CDR3 is TGTGCCAGCAGCTTATACACCCACTCTGGAAACACCATATATTTT. The encoded protein is CASSLYTHSGNTIYF.

The chain carries TRBV19 and TRBJ2-1; the match to TRBD2 covers 7 bases. The CDR3 is 13 amino acids. The germline V gene has CDR1 LNHDA and CDR2 SQIVND (reference sequence). Germline trimming cut 7 bases from V and 8 bases from J; bases unmatched to any gene: 8. The CDR3 region is CASTAWGGDEQFF. DNA for the CDR3: TGTGCCAGTACCGCGTGGGGGGGGGATGAGCAGTTCTTC.